This T cell receptor beta chain was identified during a study of neurological immune-mediated disorders. MiXCR, applied by TCRdb to the 5' RACE reads, yields one record per CDR3 protein. The table has 50,000 or so distinct CDR3 sequences, approximately 3.8% seen once. This clonotype was seen many times. The CDR3 has 15 residues. Germline loops: CDR1 DFQATT, CDR2 SNEGSKA (reference sequence). Trimming stripped 0 bases from V and 0 bases from J, with 9 bases between. Sequencing was carried out using PBMCs. The source of this sequence is a man aged 25-45 years with multiple sclerosis. The chain combines TRBV20-1 with TRBJ1-5; no definite D call. CDR3 sequence: CSARDPAYSNQPQHF. DNA of the CDR3: TGCAGTGCTAGAGACCCAGCTTATAGCAATCAGCCCCAGCATTTT.